This TCR beta chain was recovered during a study of beta chain features in type 1 diabetes. Study-level results: In comparison with healthy donors, patients had naive, central memory and Treg TCRB repertoires that appeared more similar.

CDR1 is KGHSH, CDR2 LQKENI, per germline. The CDR3 consists of 13 residues. Trimming removed 6 bases from V and 4 bases from J, with 13 bases in between. Each of the sorted populations had a purity greater than 95%. There are a few counts of this clone. As yet, its antigen is unknown. Of the isolated RNA, all was reverse transcribed, and so the sequenced material was expressed TCRB transcripts. The read count averaged approximately 3.3 million across naive, central memory and regulatory T cell samples. The method was immunoSEQ multiplex PCR; TCRdb's version includes in-frame clones alone and lacks a portion of them. The sample contains under 950,000 clones, 15% to 20% of which appear only once.

Input material: naive CD4+ T cells from blood. The chain is built from TRBV18 and TRBJ2-7, with D possibly being TRBD1 (5 bases). This clonotype was obtained from a woman under 30 in good health. CDR3 loop: CASSPEAGYEQYF. As DNA, the CDR3 is TGTGCCAGCTCCCCAGAGGCAGGGTACGAGCAGTACTTC.